Each of the 13 T cell receptor beta chains below was sequenced from the same sample in a study of cytomegalovirus exposure and HLA in healthy donors. PCR used 60 Vbeta primers and 13 Jbeta primers. The assay was immunoSEQ multiplex PCR, and TCRdb's table has in-frame clones only and misses some. The data contain under 200,000 clones, almost 85% of them singletons. Sequenced material: PBMCs. The receptors were sampled from a woman between 50 and 59 years old in good health and CMV-seronegative.

The genes are TRBV9 and TRBJ2-1, with 8 bases matching TRBD2. V shed 0 bases and J 2 bases; nucleotides not matched to a gene: 4. From germline, CDR1 is SGDLS and CDR2 YYNGEE. The CDR3 totals 16 residues. CDR3 coding DNA: TGTGCCAGCAGCGTAGAGGAGCGGGGGCCCTACAATGAGCAGTTCTTC. Its translation is CASSVEERGPYNEQFF.

The chain recombines TRBV27 with TRBJ2-7; the match to TRBD1 covers 8 bases. The J segment lost 6 bases and the V segment lost 4 bases, leaving 11 bases of the junction unmatched. Germline assignment: CDR1 MNHEY and CDR2 SMNVEV (reference sequence). The CDR3 sequence is 15 residues long. The CDR3 region is CASSSWDRFTGEQYF. As DNA, the CDR3 is TGTGCCAGCAGTTCCTGGGACAGGTTCACGGGCGAGCAGTACTTC.

The CDR3 DNA follows: TGTGCCGGACAGGGGGTGGCCCGTGATGGCTACACCTTC. Translation: CAGQGVARDGYTF. This chain connects TRBV2 to TRBJ1-2, with 10 bases matching TRBD1. CDR3 length equals 13 residues. The germline gives CDR1 SNHLY, CDR2 FYNNEI. Unmatched junction bases numbered 9, after V lost 11 bases and J lost 6 bases.

The genes are TRBV29-1 and TRBJ2-3; 8 nucleotides line up with TRBD2. J gave up 7 bases and V 3 bases, and 6 bases lay outside the gene matches. Per germline, CDR1 SQVTM and CDR2 ANQGSEA. The CDR3 length is 13 residues. The CDR3 DNA is TGCAGCGTTGAGACAGCGGGGGATTATACGCAGTATTTT. This gives the protein CSVETAGDYTQYF.

The V call is TRBV15, the J call TRBJ2-7, with 10 bases that match TRBD2. The CDR3 sequence is 15 residues long. Germline CDR1 and CDR2: LNHNV and YYDKDF (reference sequence). Trimming removed 5 bases from V and 2 bases from J; junction bases left unmatched: 6. Written as DNA, the CDR3 is TGTGCCACCAGCCCGGGACTAGCGCAAACCTACGAGCAGTACTTC. Translated: CATSPGLAQTYEQYF.

The V and J genes are TRBV5-8 and TRBJ1-2, with D uncertain. V was clipped by 1 base and J by 2 bases, with 6 bases between them. Germline V gene data show CDR1 as SGHTS and CDR2 as YDEGEE. The CDR3 runs 13 residues. CDR3: CASSLQENYGYTF. The CDR3, as DNA: TGTGCCAGCAGCTTGCAGGAAAACTATGGCTACACCTTC.

The V call is TRBV6-5, the J call TRBJ2-4; possible D gene TRBD2, 6 bases. This CDR3 region has 15 residues. Germline V CDR1 and CDR2: MNHEY, SVGAGI. Trimming pared 5 bases from V and 0 bases from J, leaving 11 bases between. The CDR3 spells CASSRWGVAKNIQYF. DNA for the CDR3: TGTGCCAGCAGTCGGTGGGGGGTAGCCAAAAACATTCAGTACTTC.

The rearrangement uses TRBV7-9 and TRBJ2-5; 8 nucleotides line up with TRBD1. Germline CDR1 and CDR2: SEHNR and FQNEAQ (reference sequence). This CDR3 spans 15 amino acids. After removal of 3 bases from V and 5 bases from J, the junction contained 8 bases not matched to a gene. The CDR3 DNA reads TGTGCCAGCAGCTTTCGACAGGGGCCGGGGGAGACCCAGTACTTC. It encodes CASSFRQGPGETQYF.

The CDR3 loop is CASSFSGGNYGYTF. The CDR3 nucleotides read TGTGCCAGCAGTTTTAGTGGGGGGAACTATGGCTACACCTTC. The chain uses TRBV9 and TRBJ1-2; D may be TRBD1 (5 bases). Trimming stripped 5 bases from V and 2 bases from J, with 13 bases between. The germline V gene encodes CDR1 SGDLS and CDR2 YYNGEE. The CDR3 totals 14 residues.

The V gene is TRBV23-1, the J gene TRBJ2-5; a weak D match, TRBD1 (5 bases). The assigned J gene may be wrong: the sequence end matches TRBJ2-7 better. TRBV23-1 belongs to the ORF category, with a function that is uncertain. The CDR3 length is 15 residues. The CDR3, as DNA: TGCGCCAGCAGTAAGACAGTCCCTCGAATGGTCGAGCAGTACTTC. Translation: CASSKTVPRMVEQYF.

This clone was seen a handful of times. The rearrangement links TRBV14 to TRBJ2-7, with 8 bases that match TRBD2. With 0 bases clipped from V and 1 base from J, the junction kept 2 bases outside the gene matches. The CDR3 totals 15 residues. Germline V gene data show CDR1 as SGHDN and CDR2 as FVKESK. For the CDR3, the DNA is TGTGCCAGCAGCCAAGAAATAGCGGGGTCCTACGAGCAGTACTTC. The encoded protein is CASSQEIAGSYEQYF.

Points on this clone: At the DNA level, this CDR3 is encoded by other sequences in the same sample as well. V is TRBV19 and J is TRBJ1-5, with D maybe TRBD1 (5 bases). The CDR3 is 14 residues long. Trimming stripped 5 bases from V and 0 bases from J, with 8 bases between. Germline values: CDR1 LNHDA, CDR2 SQIVND (reference sequence). Here the CDR3 reads CASSSRDSNQPQHF. The CDR3 nucleotides are TGTGCCAGTAGTTCCAGGGATAGCAATCAGCCCCAGCATTTT.

V and J are TRBV27 and TRBJ1-6; possible D gene TRBD1, 5 bases. Trimming removed 2 bases from V and 16 bases from J, with 12 bases in between. Germline V gene data show CDR1 as MNHEY and CDR2 as SMNVEV (reference sequence). The CDR3 sequence is 12 residues long. The CDR3 bases are TGTGCCAGCAGTTTAGTTGGGGCCCAACTCCACTTT. Translated: CASSLVGAQLHF.